This TCR beta chain originates from a study of shared T cell receptors in the human thymus (dated by TCRdb to the early 2020s). A note on the overall study: The study examined how self-reactive, shared T-cell receptor alpha chains are generated in the human thymus.

The library was generated by the immunoSEQ multiplex PCR assay. This immuneACCESS table, as held by TCRdb, lists in-frame sequences with V and J called but not all clones. Of the missing ones, under half trace to an unresolved V gene in checked studies; the others have no known cause. A total of hundreds of thousands of clones appear in this sample, more than 75% of them only once. The ten largest clones capture around 0.0099% of the sample. On this clone itself: What this receptor recognizes is not known. Per-base qualities were not stored, and no clone one base away is much larger.

The CDR3 starts with the cysteine, ends with the phenylalanine, and has 10 residues. Of the read, only the CDR3 DNA is kept; its 30 bases are in frame from base 1. Between the V and J ends, shortened by 5 bases and 6 bases respectively, the junction contains 8 bases. CDR1 and CDR2, per the germline V gene (reference sequence), are DFQATT and SNEGSKA. This sample also appeared in a second study, on human thymus T cells. Looking at the second paper: Donors were immunologically healthy infants undergoing open corrective cardiac surgery for congenital heart defects in Finland. Thymus tissue was obtained as surgical resects removed during corrective cardiac surgery. Both the thymic and the peripheral blood repertoires appeared to show biased V and J gene segment usage. According to the related research, thymic TCR repertoires were highly overlapping among unrelated individuals. The study described the TCR alpha and beta repertoires in under 10 infant thymus samples and four matching peripheral blood samples. The cohort included about 6 male and a couple of female infants, with donor ages spanning 7 to 244 days. Thymocytes were mechanically released from the tissue and were stored as pellets of roughly 9.5-34 million cells at -70 degrees C. A QIAsymphony instrument was used to extract genomic DNA from frozen cell pellets. The immunoSEQ multiplex PCR assay was used to amplify the TCRB and TCRAD loci from a standardized quantity of quality-controlled genomic DNA. The amplicons covered the V(D)J region and were long enough to include the CDR3 and to identify the V and J genes. Through the commercial immunoSEQ service, the amplicons were sequenced on an Illumina platform. Corrections for primer bias and sequencing errors followed previously described methods, while TCRAD and TCRB definitions were based on the IMGT database. immunoSEQ Analyzer 3.0 and VDJTools were used for repertoire analysis, which covered basic statistics, V/J segment usage, diversity estimates, rarefaction and pairwise overlap. Diversity was estimated with Chao1, ChaoE, Efron-Thisted, Shannon and inverse Simpson indices, and also on datasets down-sampled to the smallest sample. Repertoire overlap was assessed by strict matching of CDR3 nucleotide sequence, V gene and J gene, and clustering was done by Jaccard-based multidimensional scaling. On average, thymus samples yielded around 810,000 unique TCRB clonotypes, whereas blood samples yielded about 84,000.

The TCR originated in a boy under two years old with a congenital heart defect. Donor details come from another sample of the same person, matched by shared clones. The chain joins TRBV20-1 to TRBJ2-7, with TRBD2 as a weak D call on 5 bases. Sequenced sample: thymocytes. For the CDR3, the sequence is CSAEGAEQYF. The DNA reads TGCAGTGCTGAGGGTGCCGAGCAGTACTTC.